Presented here are 30 T cell receptor beta chains from one specimen sequenced in a study of PD-L1 blockade in urothelial cancer. This table comes from immunoSEQ multiplex PCR, and its TCRdb copy is limited to in-frame clones, with some not included. The data contain under 100,000 clones, 82% of them singletons. Here the sequenced sample was PBMCs, taken around atezolizumab (anti-PD-L1) treatment. The receptors stem from a man in his 70s with urothelial cancer.

The rearrangement links TRBV2 to TRBJ1-1; 7 nucleotides agree with TRBD1. Germline V lookup: CDR1 SNHLY, CDR2 FYNNEI. CDR3 length equals 15 residues. V was clipped by 3 bases and J by 6 bases; unmatched bases: 10. Here the CDR3 reads CASSERAGGVAEAFF. The CDR3 bases are TGTGCCAGCAGTGAGAGGGCAGGGGGTGTTGCTGAAGCTTTCTTT.

This clone was detected only a few times. V usage is TRBV7-3 and J usage is TRBJ2-3; TRBD2 matches 10 bases. Unmatched junction bases numbered 4, after V lost 5 bases and J lost 2 bases. The CDR3 sequence is 15 residues long. Germline-derived CDR1 and CDR2 are SGHTA and FQGTGA. CDR3 protein: CASSDSGRTTDTQYF. CDR3 nucleotide sequence: TGTGCCAGCAGCGATAGCGGGAGGACCACAGATACGCAGTATTTT.

The rearrangement joins TRBV28 to TRBJ2-7; 12 bases are shared with TRBD2. CDR3 length: 13 residues. Germline-derived CDR1 and CDR2 are MDHEN and SYDVKM. The V segment lost 10 bases and the J segment 6 bases; nucleotides outside the gene matches: 7. CDR3 sequence reads: CAIPGLAGGEQYF. The CDR3 nucleotides read TGTGCCATCCCGGGACTAGCGGGTGGCGAGCAGTACTTC.

The CDR3 DNA reads TGTGCCAGCAGCTTAAGGACAGGGTTCAGTGAGCAGTTCTTC. It encodes CASSLRTGFSEQFF. The chain is built from TRBV7-8 and TRBJ2-1; 8 bases align to TRBD1. CDR1 is SGHVS and CDR2 is FQNEAQ in the germline V gene. V shed 2 bases, J shed 9 bases, and the junction held 6 bases outside the gene matches. CDR3 size: 14 residues.

This chain joins TRBV7-2 and TRBJ1-5; D is possibly TRBD1 (6 bases). The germline V gene encodes CDR1 SGHTA and CDR2 FQGNSA. The CDR3 loop spans 14 amino acids. V lost 3 bases to trimming and J lost 3 bases, with 9 bases between them. The CDR3 bases are TGTGCCAGCAGCTTCTACAGGGTCAATCAGCCCCAGCATTTT. This gives the protein CASSFYRVNQPQHF. The full variable domain, rest sourced from reference TRBV7-2 and TRBJ1-5, is GAGVSQSPSNKVTEKGKDVELRCDPISGHTALYWYRQSLGQGLEFLIYFQGNSAPDKSGLPSDRFSAERTGGSVSTLTIQRTQQEDSAVYLCASSFYRVNQPQHFGDGTRLSIL.

The rearrangement joins TRBV5-6 to TRBJ2-5; no clear D gene. CDR3 length equals 12 residues. Per germline, CDR1 SGHDT and CDR2 YYEEEE. V gave up 1 base and J gave up 5 bases, with 6 bases separating them. Written as DNA, the CDR3 is TGTGCCAGCAGCTTGTCCGGGGAGACCCAGTACTTC. This gives the protein CASSLSGETQYF. The full variable domain, with the rest looked up from reference TRBV5-6 and TRBJ2-5, is DAGVTQSPTHLIKTRGQQVTLRCSPKSGHDTVSWYQQALGQGPQFIFQYYEEEERQRGNFPDRFSGHQFPNYSSELNVNALLLGDSALYLCASSLSGETQYFGPGTRLLVL.

The chain recombines TRBV9 with TRBJ2-3; 8 positions match TRBD1. V lost 2 bases, J lost 0 bases, and 2 bases stayed unmatched. Germline V gene lookup returns CDR1 SGDLS and CDR2 YYNGEE. The CDR3 consists of 15 residues. The CDR3 bases are TGTGCCAGCAGCGTGCGACAGGGGAGCACAGATACGCAGTATTTT. Translation: CASSVRQGSTDTQYF.

The chain is built from TRBV29-1 and TRBJ1-2; D is uncertain. The germline V and J ends were trimmed by 6 bases and 5 bases, with 22 bases remaining between them. The CDR3 has 15 amino acids. CDR1 SQVTM and CDR2 ANQGSEA come from the germline V gene. The CDR3 coding sequence is TGCAGCGTGAAAGTTGGGGTGGGAGACTGGTATGGCTACACCTTC. This gives the protein CSVKVGVGDWYGYTF.

The chain carries TRBV7-9 and TRBJ2-1; TRBD1 might be the D (5 bases). V lost 1 base and J lost 9, with 7 bases in between. CDR3 length: 12 amino acids. Germline CDR1 SEHNR, CDR2 FQNEAQ (reference sequence). The CDR3 region has the DNA TGTGCCAGCAGCTTAGGGGGCGGTGAGCAGTTCTTC. As protein: CASSLGGGEQFF. The full variable domain, in which reference TRBV7-9 and TRBJ2-1 provide the parts outside the CDR3, is DTGVSQNPRHKITKRGQNVTFRCDPISEHNRLYWYRQTLGQGPEFLTYFQNEAQLEKSRLLSDRFSAERPKGSFSTLEIQRTEQGDSAMYLCASSLGGGEQFFGPGTRLTVL.

The gene calls are TRBV7-2 and TRBJ2-5, with D possibly matching TRBD2 (6 bases). Germline values: CDR1 SGHTA, CDR2 FQGNSA. CDR3 length equals 13 residues. Trimming took off 2 bases at V and 4 bases at J, with 8 bases between the two ends. The CDR3 region is CASSLLARETQYF. Written as DNA, the CDR3 is TGTGCCAGCAGCTTACTAGCGCGAGAGACCCAGTACTTC.

The V call is TRBV5-1, the J call TRBJ2-5, with 11 bases identical to TRBD1. The J call is doubtful: the DNA matches TRBJ2-7 better. Germline-derived CDR1 and CDR2 are SGHRS and YFSETQ. The CDR3 covers 15 residues. CDR3 bases: TGCGCCAGCAGCGTACCGGGACAGGGGGTCCACGAGCAGTACTTC. Translation: CASSVPGQGVHEQYF.

V and J are TRBV6-5 and TRBJ1-6, with TRBD1 matching over 10 bases. Trimming took 0 bases from V and 4 from J; bases not matched to a gene: 0. The V gene's germline CDR1 is MNHEY and CDR2 SVGAGI. This CDR3 contains 16 residues. CDR3 in amino acids: CASSYSGQGYNSPLHF. In nucleotides, the CDR3 is TGTGCCAGCAGTTACTCGGGACAGGGGTATAATTCACCCCTCCACTTT.

The J gene is TRBJ1-1, the V gene TRBV7-3; D call uncertain. V lost 5 bases, J lost 3 bases, and 10 bases lay in between. This CDR3 spans 13 amino acids. Germline CDR1 reads SGHTA; CDR2 reads FQGTGA. For the CDR3, the DNA is TGTGCCAGCAGCCCCGAGGCGGACACTGAAGCTTTCTTT. Its protein product is CASSPEADTEAFF. The variable domain in full, completed from reference TRBV7-3 and TRBJ1-1, reads GAGVSQTPSNKVTEKGKYVELRCDPISGHTALYWYRQSLGQGPEFLIYFQGTGAADDSGLPNDRFFAVRPEGSVSTLKIQRTERGDSAVYLCASSPEADTEAFFGQGTRLTVV.

CDR3: CASSQEAGQGLNTGELFF. CDR3 nucleotides: TGCGCCAGCAGCCAAGAAGCAGGACAGGGATTGAACACCGGGGAGCTGTTTTTT. The chain carries TRBV4-3 and TRBJ2-2; 8 bases fit TRBD1. The CDR3 extends over 18 amino acids. Trimming at V came to 0 bases and at J to 1 base, leaving 7 bases not matched to a gene. Germline CDR1 LGHNA, CDR2 YSLEER.

This CDR3 is CASSSSGSGANVLTF. The CDR3, as DNA: TGTGCCAGCAGCTCCTCAGGGTCGGGGGCCAACGTCCTGACTTTC. The genes are TRBV7-2 and TRBJ2-6; the D gene is possibly TRBD1 (5 bases). Germline values: CDR1 SGHTA, CDR2 FQGNSA. This CDR3 comprises 15 residues. The V and J ends lost 4 bases and 4 bases respectively, with 11 bases between them.

V and J are TRBV5-4 and TRBJ1-5, with TRBD1 as a possible D gene (5 bases). CDR1 and CDR2 (germline): SGHNT, YYREEE (reference sequence). The CDR3 extends over 14 amino acids. V lost 4 bases, J lost 3 bases, and 11 bases lay in between. The CDR3 DNA reads TGTGCCAGCAGCGTTCAGGGTCTCAATCAGCCCCAGCATTTT. Translation: CASSVQGLNQPQHF.

CDR3 sequence (DNA): TGCAGCGGGCAGACAGGTTTGAACACTGAAGCTTTCTTT. Translated: CSGQTGLNTEAFF. This rearrangement joins TRBV29-1 to TRBJ1-1; D perhaps matches TRBD1 (6 bases). The CDR3 sequence is 13 residues long. V dropped 7 bases and J dropped 0 bases, with 12 bases sitting between them. CDR1 is SQVTM, CDR2 ANQGSEA, per germline.

The chain employs TRBV5-1 and TRBJ2-3; TRBD1 is a possible D gene (5 bases). CDR1 SGHRS and CDR2 YFSETQ come from the germline V gene. V was trimmed by 2 bases and J by 0 bases, leaving 13 bases between them. The CDR3 contains 16 residues. The CDR3 loop is CASSFGQIGSTDTQYF. The CDR3 coding sequence is TGCGCCAGCAGCTTCGGACAAATAGGGAGCACAGATACGCAGTATTTT.

This chain uses TRBV7-2 with TRBJ2-7; 7 nucleotides agree with TRBD2. Germline CDR1 and CDR2: SGHTA and FQGNSA. The CDR3 loop spans 14 amino acids. With 5 bases clipped from V and 4 bases from J, the junction kept 8 bases outside the gene matches. The CDR3 loop reads CASSALGRAYEQYF. In DNA form, the CDR3 reads TGTGCCAGCAGCGCCTTAGGGAGGGCATACGAGCAGTACTTC.

The rearrangement links TRBV19 to TRBJ1-4, with 8 bases that match TRBD1. Germline CDR1 reads LNHDA; CDR2 reads SQIVND (reference sequence). J was trimmed by 0 bases and V by 0 bases; bases with no gene match: 12. This CDR3 is 20 amino acids long. CDR3 loop: CASSIDFGGTGPPTNEKLFF. CDR3 sequence (DNA): TGTGCCAGTAGTATAGATTTTGGTGGGACAGGACCCCCAACTAATGAAAAACTGTTTTTT.

V and J are TRBV7-3 and TRBJ1-1; 10 bases map to TRBD1. V trimming: 5 bases; J trimming: 6 bases; junction bases outside the gene matches: 6. Germline CDR1 and CDR2: SGHTA and FQGTGA. The CDR3 extends over 14 amino acids. DNA for the CDR3: TGTGCCAGCAGCCCGGGACAGGGGAGGGCTGAAGCTTTCTTT. Its translation: CASSPGQGRAEAFF.

The chain employs TRBV5-1 and TRBJ2-1; a weak D match, TRBD2 (5 bases). Trimming stripped 4 bases from V and 0 bases from J, with 11 bases between. CDR1 is SGHRS, CDR2 YFSETQ, per germline. The CDR3 loop spans 15 amino acids. The CDR3 coding sequence is TGCGCCAGCAGCCCCGGGATCTACTCCTACAATGAGCAGTTCTTC. Encoded protein: CASSPGIYSYNEQFF. The full variable domain, rest sourced from reference TRBV5-1 and TRBJ2-1, is KAGVTQTPRYLIKTRGQQVTLSCSPISGHRSVSWYQQTPGQGLQFLFEYFSETQRNKGNFPGRFSGRQFSNSRSEMNVSTLELGDSALYLCASSPGIYSYNEQFFGPGTRLTVL.

The chain links TRBV7-2 to TRBJ1-5; unclear D gene. This CDR3 spans 14 amino acids. V gave up 5 bases and J gave up 4 bases, with 12 bases separating them. Germline V CDR1 and CDR2: SGHTA, FQGNSA. For the CDR3, the DNA is TGTGCCAGCAGCCTGAGTGGAGGGAATCAGCCCCAGCATTTT. This sequence encodes CASSLSGGNQPQHF.

The CDR3: CASSGAPSGANVLTF. The CDR3 DNA reads TGTGCCAGCAGTGGGGCACCGTCTGGGGCCAACGTCCTGACTTTC. The rearrangement joins TRBV2 to TRBJ2-6; D gene ambiguous. This CDR3 has 15 residues. CDR1 is SNHLY and CDR2 is FYNNEI in the germline V gene. Trimming stripped 4 bases from V and 1 base from J, with 8 bases between.

J is TRBJ2-3 and V is TRBV7-9; 9 nucleotides agree with TRBD2. V was pared by 2 bases and J by 7 bases, with 7 bases of the junction left unmatched. CDR1 SEHNR and CDR2 FQNEAQ come from the germline V gene (reference sequence). The CDR3 totals 15 residues. This CDR3 is CASSLLSGGRNTQYF. CDR3 nucleotides: TGTGCCAGCAGCTTACTTAGCGGGGGACGAAATACGCAGTATTTT.

Note on this clone: The same CDR3 also results from other DNA sequences found in this sample. The chain carries TRBV7-2 and TRBJ2-5, with D maybe TRBD2 (5 bases). This CDR3 has 12 amino acids. The ends were cut back, 5 bases at V and 5 bases at J, with 9 bases in the middle. Germline V gene sequence: CDR1 SGHTA, CDR2 FQGNSA. In nucleotides, the CDR3 is TGTGCCAGCAGCCGCCCGGGGGAGACCCAGTACTTC. It is translated as CASSRPGETQYF.

This clone was recorded a few times. CDR3 residues: CASSIRVGFYEQYF. Here the CDR3 DNA reads TGTGCCAGTAGTATCAGGGTTGGCTTCTACGAGCAGTACTTC. J is TRBJ2-7 and V is TRBV19; D possibly corresponds to TRBD1 (5 bases). Germline V lookup: CDR1 LNHDA, CDR2 SQIVND (reference sequence). The CDR3 consists of 14 residues. Trimming removed 3 bases from V and 3 bases from J, with 12 bases in between.

The V and J genes are TRBV13 and TRBJ2-1, with 10 bases identical to TRBD2. The ends lost 2 bases at V and 5 bases at J; junction bases unmatched: 6. Germline loops: CDR1 PRHDT, CDR2 FYEKMQ (reference sequence). This CDR3 is 16 amino acids long. For the CDR3, the DNA is TGTGCCAGCAGCTTAATGCGTCTAGCGGGAGACAATGAGCAGTTCTTC. Translation: CASSLMRLAGDNEQFF.

This clone was picked up many times. The chain has TRBV27 and TRBJ2-7, with D perhaps matching TRBD2 (6 bases). Germline V gene sequence: CDR1 MNHEY, CDR2 SMNVEV (reference sequence). V lost 6 bases, J lost 7 bases, and 19 bases lay in between. This CDR3 has 14 amino acids. CDR3 in amino acids: CASRRDFESSEQYF. DNA of the CDR3: TGTGCCAGCAGACGGGACTTCGAATCCTCGGAGCAGTACTTC.

In this sample, this clone turned up once. The chain combines TRBV5-5 with TRBJ2-2, with 10 bases matching TRBD2. Per the germline V gene, CDR1 is SGHKS and CDR2 is YYEKEE (reference sequence). V shed 0 bases, J shed 1 base, and the junction held 6 bases outside the gene matches. The CDR3 totals 18 residues. Here the CDR3 DNA reads TGTGCCAGCAGCTTGGCCGGGAGCGGGGGGGGGAACACCGGGGAGCTGTTTTTT. It encodes CASSLAGSGGGNTGELFF. The entire variable domain, with the rest obtained from reference TRBV5-5 and TRBJ2-2, is as follows: DAGVTQSPTHLIKTRGQQVTLRCSPISGHKSVSWYQQVLGQGPQFIFQYYEKEERGRGNFPDRFSARQFPNYSSELNVNALLLGDSALYLCASSLAGSGGGNTGELFFGEGSRLTVL.